This section outlines one T cell receptor (beta chain) sequence together with its context. The antigen this receptor binds is unknown. No much larger clonotype is one base removed from it; base qualities were not supplied. V and J are truncated by 1 base and 1 base respectively, leaving an intervening sequence of 8 bases. The CDR3 contains 14 residues, cysteine and phenylalanine counted. The sequence is cut down to CDR3 DNA, 42 bases in frame from base 1. Based on the germline V gene (reference sequence), the CDR1 and CDR2 sequences are LNHDA and SQIVND. This sample was included in a study of PD-1 blockade in classical Hodgkin lymphoma (TCRdb year 2020). Concerning the study at large: Nivolumab dosing was 3 mg/kg intravenously every 2 weeks, continuing until either disease progression or unacceptable toxicity. A peripheral blood immune signature of response to PD-1 blockade in classical Hodgkin lymphoma was defined using TCR beta sequencing and CyTOF.

The intended sense of this specimen's time point label: cycle 1 day 1 (C1D1), immediately before nivolumab initiation. Every trial patient had relapsed after autologous stem cell transplantation, and cohorts A, B and C differed in prior brentuximab vedotin exposure. A total of over 55 patients with relapsed/refractory classical Hodgkin lymphoma made up the trial cohort, and each patient's best overall response was complete response, partial response or progressive disease. Trial patients were treated with single-agent nivolumab in the multi-cohort phase II CheckMate 205 trial. Best overall response was determined by an independent review committee according to the 2007 International Working Group response criteria. Trial PBMCs were obtained immediately prior to nivolumab initiation (C1D1) and on therapy at cycle 2 day 1 and cycle 4 day 1. After peripheral blood was drawn into 8 mL Vacutainer Cell Preparation Tubes, PBMCs were isolated by centrifugation and then cryopreserved.

Overall study outcomes, separate from this receptor: The study was limited to a single clinical trial cohort, and causes of repertoire differences, possibly disease activity or prior therapy, remained undefined. A significant rise by C4D1 was seen in CD4+ but not CD8+ TCR diversity (p=0.0027 vs p=0.16), with the rise being most apparent in complete responders (p=0.02). Trial patients achieving complete response had baseline diversity similar to newly diagnosed patients, whereas partial responders and progressors had significantly lower diversity. Lower diversity was seen in patients whose nivolumab began less than 1 year after ASCT, and these patients were left out of later analyses so that immune reconstitution would not confound the results. Baseline TCR diversity was reported to be lower in newly diagnosed patients than in healthy donors and to be lower still in relapsed/refractory patients.

The Qiagen DNeasy kit was used to extract genomic DNA both from unsorted PBMCs and from the negatively selected CD4+ and CD8+ fractions. Using primers that anneal to V and J segments, immunoSEQ multiplex PCR amplified the TCR beta CDR3 regions. A synthetic immune receptor repertoire was used to minimize amplification bias, and remaining bias was computationally removed after sequencing. In the source study's methods: Repertoire diversity was quantified as the Shannon entropy index using custom Python scripts. Unsorted, CD4+ and CD8+ repertoires were analyzed separately, except for combined analyses in which CD4+ and CD8+ sequences were merged in silico. A clone was considered expanded if an increase in frequency of at least 2-fold after treatment relative to C1D1 was found, and a pseudocount of 0.5 was applied to clones undetected at baseline. Singleton clones were defined as clones with 0 or 1 copy at C1D1, and non-singleton clones were defined as clones with 2 or more copies. Clones expanded in unsorted samples were labelled as CD4+, CD8+ or unknown by matching protein sequences in sorted samples from the same patient. Wilcoxon tests were applied to paired samples to test diversity changes from C1D1 to C4D1. As stored in TCRdb, this immuneACCESS dataset retains in-frame rearrangements with V and J assigned. A fraction of the clones does not appear; measured against another copy, unresolved V genes explain less than half of the discrepancy, and the remainder lacks a known reason. Clone size and V and J calls were adopted from that table, with D and trimming inferred from the DNA. The sample table contains some 96,000 clones; only one count was recorded for 80% to 85% of them. The ten largest clones capture 9.5% to 15% of the sample.

The receptor comes from a human donor with classical Hodgkin lymphoma. The sample in question was peripheral blood mononuclear cells (PBMCs), obtained at baseline. The sequence joins TRBV19 to TRBJ2-7; the best D guess is TRBD1, with 6 bases matching. The CDR3 reads CASSIGGQSYEQYF. The DNA sequence follows: TGTGCCAGTAGTATAGGGGGGCAGTCCTACGAGCAGTACTTC. Full variable domain (CDR3 extended with the reference TRBV19 and TRBJ2-7 proteins): DGGITQSPKYLFRKEGQNVTLSCEQNLNHDAMYWYRQDPGQGLRLIYYSQIVNDFQKGDIAEGYSVSREKKESFPLTVTSAQKNPTAFYLCASSIGGQSYEQYFGPGTRLTVT.